The rows below give T cell receptor beta chains drawn from one sample of a study of CD8 T cells in ankylosing spondylitis. TCRdb passed the 5' RACE reads through MiXCR, listing each CDR3 protein once. In the table there are 200,000 to 250,000 distinct CDR3 sequences, 15% to 20% of which are singletons. Material for sequencing was blood, either unsorted or a sorted T cell fraction (not recorded which). The source of these receptors is a male donor with ankylosing spondylitis. The CDR3 runs from the conserved cysteine through the conserved F or W. Each record gives: V gene, D gene, J gene, CDR3 protein. The D gene is left open where the match is weak.

>TRBV20-1|NA|TRBJ1-1
CSASSPSEGMGTEAFF
>TRBV4-1|NA|TRBJ2-3
CASSPRADTQYF
>TRBV12-3/TRBV12-4|NA|TRBJ1-1
CASSIEGGNTEAFF
>TRBV5-1|TRBD2|TRBJ2-1
CASSLASGGRYNEQFF
>TRBV19|NA|TRBJ1-1
CASVDSPKWNTEAFF
>TRBV27|NA|TRBJ2-7
CASSLASGVYEQYF
>TRBV10-3|NA|TRBJ1-1
CAISGGLNTEAFF
>TRBV29-1|TRBD2|TRBJ2-3
CSVEAGLAGAPDTQYF
>TRBV12-3/TRBV12-4|TRBD1|TRBJ2-1
CASSGTVLENNEQFF
>TRBV24-1|NA|TRBJ2-3
CATSDSGASRADTQYF
>TRBV20-1|TRBD1|TRBJ2-2
CSAHLTGQGYGELFF
>TRBV29-1|TRBD2|TRBJ2-1
CSVRTLAGSSYNEQFF
>TRBV11-2|NA|TRBJ2-1
CASSLVQGGDNEQFF
>TRBV4-3|TRBD2|TRBJ2-7
CASSQGVAGHEQYF
>TRBV11-1|NA|TRBJ2-1
CSSSLAVSLKGPYNEQFF
>TRBV15|TRBD1|TRBJ1-1
CATSSRTGLNTEAFF
>TRBV28|TRBD1|TRBJ2-7
CASSQTGGLYYEQYF